The rows below give T cell receptor beta chains drawn from one sample of a study of blood T cells in healthy people across ages. MiXCR was run by TCRdb on the 5' RACE reads, yielding one entry per CDR3 protein. Among 1.5 million to 2 million distinct CDR3 sequences listed, under 30% were seen once. Source material: blood. Receptors were obtained from a woman between 25 and 40 years old in good health. Both conserved end residues are part of each CDR3.

v_call	j_call	cdr3_aa
TRBV5-5	TRBJ1-5	CASSAGTVDQPQHF
TRBV28	TRBJ2-7	CASRGGLFEQYF
TRBV7-9	TRBJ1-6	CASSLDGRNGSPLHF
TRBV24-1	TRBJ2-1	CATSDLPQGLAGSDEQFF
TRBV18	TRBJ1-2	CASSPQGDRPLYGYTF
TRBV9	TRBJ2-3	CASSLLAGGVVDTQYF
TRBV6-2/TRBV6-3	TRBJ2-1	CATSRLTGYNEQFF
TRBV30	TRBJ2-7	CAWKASYEQYF
TRBV27	TRBJ2-7	CASSFGGRAPYEQYF
TRBV6-6	TRBJ1-5	CASSSGTGSSQPQHF
TRBV29-1	TRBJ2-7	CSAVPTGISSYEQYF
TRBV27	TRBJ1-2	CASSLSFGVSGYTF
TRBV5-1	TRBJ2-1	CASSSNLAGSTYNEQFF
TRBV5-5	TRBJ2-7	CASRSFRDSLYEQYF
TRBV7-2	TRBJ2-5	CASSSQAGQEPQYF
TRBV29-1	TRBJ2-3	CSVESAGGDTQYF
TRBV7-2	TRBJ2-4	CASSSSRVGKNIQYF
TRBV4-1	TRBJ2-1	CASSHPRPREGEQFF
TRBV30	TRBJ2-3	CAWTRAGDTQYF
TRBV5-1	TRBJ2-1	CASSSPGKSYNEQFF
TRBV20-1	TRBJ1-1	CSAPRVGLFSTEAFF
TRBV29-1	TRBJ2-3	CSYGGRALSPSTDTQYF
TRBV6-5	TRBJ1-5	CASSYGGTGGQPQHF
TRBV11-1	TRBJ2-7	CASAQRPSLSYEQYF
TRBV12-3/TRBV12-4	TRBJ1-5	CASSLVGTHQPQHF